The 2 T cell receptor beta chains listed next were all sequenced from one sample in a study of T cell responses to AZD1222 COVID-19 vaccine. Data came from immunoSEQ multiplex PCR; TCRdb stores just in-frame clones and leaves some out. The table includes around 260,000 clones, more than 80% detected once. The starting material was peripheral blood, obtained on day 0 of AZD1222 vaccination. The receptors stem from an adult in good health.

The chain joins TRBV3-1 (or the pseudogene TRBV3-2) to TRBJ1-2, with D hard to call. This CDR3 is built from 13 residues. Deletions cut 4 bases from V and 2 bases from J, with 8 bases between. Per the germline V gene, CDR1 is LGHDT and CDR2 is YNNKEL (reference sequence). In DNA form, the CDR3 reads TGTGCCAGCAGCCTACTAGAGAACTATGGCTACACCTTC. Its translation is CASSLLENYGYTF.

The chain joins TRBV28 to TRBJ2-5; 8 bases are a match to TRBD1. Germline V gene lookup returns CDR1 MDHEN and CDR2 SYDVKM. The CDR3 has 16 amino acids. Germline trimming cut 8 bases from V and 1 base from J; bases unmatched to any gene: 12. The CDR3 DNA reads TGTGCCAGCGGATTTCCGGGGACAGGAGCCCAAGAGACCCAGTACTTC. Translating it yields CASGFPGTGAQETQYF.